The following is a TCR beta chain sequence with its context. Its antigen is not known. This entry is derived from a study of T cell repertoires in cytomegalovirus infection. Overall study context: Both recently identified HLA-C-restricted and well-studied HLA-B-restricted CMV epitopes were used in the study. Public TCR beta signatures provided an indication of both CMV infection and a matching HLA type.

General study findings and limits: Dominating the ex vivo response were HLA-C-restricted CMV-specific TCR beta clonotypes. Cumulative frequency (of public TCR beta family members) identified carriers of CMV plus the relevant HLA.

In TCRdb, the reads were re-called with MiXCR into one record per CDR3 protein. The data hold approximately 910,000 distinct CDR3 sequences, with roughly 31% observed a single time. V was pared by 4 bases and J by 0 bases, with 9 bases of the junction left unmatched. Germline V gene sequence: CDR1 SGHTA, CDR2 FQGTGA. The CDR3 extends over 17 amino acids. The sequencing here drew on cultured CD8+ T cells from PBMCs, taken from culture after CMV antigen stimulation. This sequence originates from a human donor in good health (CMV status not recorded). Some clones in this sample may be carry-over from other donors' samples. The chain carries TRBV7-3 and TRBJ2-3, with 8 bases lining up with TRBD2. DNA of the CDR3: TGTGCCAGCAGCTCCTCGGGGGGGCCGGATAGCACAGATACGCAGTATTTT. Its protein product is CASSSSGGPDSTDTQYF.